The 26 T cell receptor beta chains presented below share a single source sample, sequenced in a study of blood T cell repertoires in COVID-19. Libraries were prepared by immunoSEQ multiplex PCR; TCRdb keeps only in-frame clonotypes and omits some of them. The sample yields a few hundred thousand clones, around 90% seen once. Material: peripheral blood. The receptor source for this set is a woman aged 25-40 years with COVID-19, enrolled during active disease.

CDR3 sequence: CASSMDRGDTEAFF. The CDR3 DNA reads as TGTGCCAGTAGTATGGACAGGGGAGACACTGAAGCTTTCTTT. This chain connects TRBV19 to TRBJ1-1; 9 bases agree with TRBD1. This CDR3 is 14 amino acids long. V dropped 3 bases and J dropped 3; count of bases not matched to a gene: 2. Germline V gene sequence: CDR1 LNHDA, CDR2 SQIVND (reference sequence).

The genes are TRBV6-5 and TRBJ1-1, with 7 bases lining up with TRBD1. CDR1 is MNHEY and CDR2 is SVGAGI in the germline V gene. The CDR3 loop spans 14 amino acids. The V segment lost 5 bases and the J segment 1 base; nucleotides outside the gene matches: 4. The CDR3 nucleotides read TGTGCCAGCAGTCGAGACAGGGCGAACACTGAAGCTTTCTTT. As protein: CASSRDRANTEAFF.

The J gene is TRBJ1-2, the V gene TRBV20-1; D is ambiguous. From germline, CDR1 is DFQATT and CDR2 SNEGSKA (reference sequence). V was shortened by 6 bases and J by 6 bases, with 11 bases between the two germline ends. This CDR3 is 11 amino acids long. CDR3 nucleotides: TGCAGTGCGAGCGGGTCGAATGGCTACACCTTC. Translation gives CSASGSNGYTF.

The gene calls are TRBV10-3 and TRBJ2-2; the D gene is possibly TRBD1 (6 bases). Germline V CDR1 and CDR2: ENHRY, SYGVKD. The CDR3 runs to 16 residues. V was cut by 3 bases and J by 2 bases, with 13 bases left in between. This CDR3 is CAISDPGTRNTGELFF. CDR3 nucleotides: TGTGCCATCAGTGACCCCGGGACAAGAAACACCGGGGAGCTGTTTTTT.

The genes are TRBV5-1 and TRBJ2-5; TRBD2 matches 7 bases. Germline V lookup: CDR1 SGHRS, CDR2 YFSETQ. This CDR3 is built from 14 residues. Unmatched junction bases numbered 8, after V lost 4 bases and J lost 5 bases. DNA for the CDR3: TGCGCCAGCAGCCCCCCCGGACTAGGGGAGACCCAGTACTTC. Translation gives CASSPPGLGETQYF.

The rearrangement links TRBV19 to TRBJ1-5, with TRBD1 as a possible D gene (6 bases). CDR3 length equals 14 residues. Between the trimmed V and J ends, which lost 5 bases and 2 bases, there was a span of 10 bases. Germline CDR1 and CDR2: LNHDA and SQIVND (reference sequence). CDR3 loop: CASSPGGRNQPQHF. CDR3 sequence (DNA): TGTGCCAGTAGTCCCGGGGGGCGCAATCAGCCCCAGCATTTT.

This chain links TRBV24-1 with TRBJ1-6, with D perhaps TRBD1 (5 bases). The CDR3 is made up of 16 amino acids. V lost 9 bases, J lost 3 bases, and 17 bases lay in between. CDR1 KGHDR and CDR2 SFDVKD come from the germline V gene. The DNA for the CDR3 is TGTGCCACCCCCCCCCGTAGGGGCTACTATAATTCACCCCTCCACTTT. As protein: CATPPRRGYYNSPLHF.

The V gene is TRBV9, the J gene TRBJ2-1; D not resolved. The CDR3 is made up of 13 amino acids. Germline CDR1 and CDR2: SGDLS and YYNGEE. Trimming took 3 bases from V and 9 from J, leaving 13 bases between them. The CDR3 sequence: CASSEVLWAEQFF. DNA for the CDR3: TGTGCCAGCAGCGAGGTTCTATGGGCTGAGCAGTTCTTC.

The chain combines TRBV28 with TRBJ1-6, with 8 positions matching TRBD1. Germline assignment: CDR1 MDHEN and CDR2 SYDVKM. V was pared by 4 bases and J by 6 bases, with 2 bases of the junction left unmatched. This CDR3 comprises 14 residues. CDR3: CASSSGQGNSPLHF. In nucleotides, the CDR3 is TGTGCCAGCAGTTCCGGACAGGGTAATTCACCCCTCCACTTT.

This rearrangement joins TRBV5-1 to TRBJ2-1, with 7 positions matching TRBD1. Germline V gene sequence: CDR1 SGHRS, CDR2 YFSETQ. Trimming removed 9 bases from V and 3 bases from J; junction bases left unmatched: 3. The CDR3 is made up of 12 amino acids. Here the CDR3 DNA reads TGCGCCACCAGGGACAGCTACAATGAGCAGTTCTTC. This translates into CATRDSYNEQFF.

Details on this clone: Other DNA sequences in this sample translate to the same CDR3. The V call is TRBV5-1, the J call TRBJ2-7; unclear D gene. The CDR3 is 12 residues long. Trimming took off 3 bases at V and 4 bases at J, with 8 bases between the two ends. Germline V gives CDR1 SGHRS, CDR2 YFSETQ. In DNA form, the CDR3 reads TGCGCCAGCAGCTCAACAGAATACGAGCAGTACTTC. Protein: CASSSTEYEQYF.

CDR3 amino acids: CSASGDRGRAPYNEQFF. The CDR3 coding sequence is TGCAGTGCTAGTGGGGACAGGGGACGGGCGCCTTACAATGAGCAGTTCTTC. The chain couples TRBV20-1 to TRBJ2-1; 10 bases are shared with TRBD1. CDR1 and CDR2 from the germline V gene are DFQATT and SNEGSKA (reference sequence). The CDR3 sequence is 17 residues long. V shed 3 bases, J shed 4 bases, and the junction held 12 bases outside the gene matches.

V is TRBV30 and J is TRBJ1-6, with 7 bases that match TRBD1. V lost 5 bases to trimming and J lost 5 bases; unmatched junction nucleotides: 3. CDR1 is GTSNPN, CDR2 SVGIG, per germline (reference sequence). The CDR3 runs to 13 residues. The CDR3 region has the DNA TGTGCCTGGGGGACAGAGAATAATTCACCCCTCCACTTT. Its translation: CAWGTENNSPLHF.

The DNA of the CDR3 is TGTGCCAGTACCTTCGTCCGGGGGTCGGGGCAGCCCCAGCATTTT. As protein: CASTFVRGSGQPQHF. The J gene is TRBJ1-5, the V gene TRBV19; D possibly corresponds to TRBD1 (5 bases). The CDR3 is 15 amino acids. V lost 7 bases, J lost 7 bases, and 20 bases lay in between. CDR1 LNHDA and CDR2 SQIVND come from the germline V gene (reference sequence).

This clone was counted once. The chain links TRBV5-4 to TRBJ1-2, with a weak D call TRBD1 (6 bases). Germline V lookup: CDR1 SGHNT, CDR2 YYREEE (reference sequence). Deletions cut 4 bases from V and 7 bases from J, with 11 bases between. The CDR3 spans 12 residues. CDR3 nucleotides: TGTGCCAGCAGCATACAGGGTCGTGGCTACACCTTC. It encodes CASSIQGRGYTF. Complete variable domain (other parts from reference TRBV5-4 and TRBJ1-2): ETGVTQSPTHLIKTRGQQVTLRCSSQSGHNTVSWYQQALGQGPQFIFQYYREEENGRGNFPPRFSGLQFPNYSSELNVNALELDDSALYLCASSIQGRGYTFGSGTRLTVV.

The chain is built from TRBV10-3 and TRBJ1-3, with TRBD1 identical over 9 bases. The germline gives CDR1 ENHRY, CDR2 SYGVKD. The CDR3 is 17 residues long. V shed 4 bases and J 4 bases; nucleotides not matched to a gene: 11. This CDR3 reads CAISGQTGGAGGNTIYF. In nucleotides, the CDR3 is TGTGCCATCAGTGGACAAACAGGGGGCGCAGGAGGAAACACCATATATTTT.

This clone showed up just a few times. This sequence joins TRBV28 and TRBJ2-7; D not resolved. Trimming removed 5 bases from V and 2 bases from J, with 10 bases in between. Per germline, CDR1 MDHEN and CDR2 SYDVKM. The CDR3 sequence is 13 residues long. CDR3 amino acids: CASSTRAPYEQYF. The CDR3 bases are TGTGCCAGCAGTACTCGCGCGCCCTACGAGCAGTACTTC.

This rearrangement joins TRBV7-2 to TRBJ2-3; 9 bases fit TRBD1. The CDR3 extends over 13 amino acids. Germline lookup yields CDR1 SGHTA and CDR2 FQGNSA. After removal of 7 bases from V and 6 bases from J, the junction contained 5 bases not matched to a gene. CDR3: CASKTGGMDTQYF. CDR3 nucleotides: TGTGCCAGCAAAACAGGGGGCATGGATACGCAGTATTTT.

The chain couples TRBV7-2 to TRBJ1-2, with 7 bases that match TRBD1. CDR1 SGHTA and CDR2 FQGNSA come from the germline V gene. The CDR3 is 16 residues long. With 5 bases clipped from V and 5 bases from J, the junction kept 14 bases outside the gene matches. The CDR3 DNA follows: TGTGCCAGCAGCATAGATCAGGGACAGATCTTATATGGCTACACCTTC. Encoded protein: CASSIDQGQILYGYTF.

This chain links TRBV21-1 with TRBJ1-1. TRBV21-1 is labeled a pseudogene. The CDR3 covers 15 residues. The CDR3 here is CASSKLGEGDTEAFF. DNA for the CDR3: TGTGCCAGCAGCAAATTGGGGGAGGGGGACACTGAAGCTTTCTTT.

The chain uses TRBV18 and TRBJ1-1; D is undetermined. Germline values: CDR1 KGHSH, CDR2 LQKENI. The CDR3 extends over 15 amino acids. Trimming pared 1 base from V and 1 base from J, leaving 10 bases between. The CDR3 nucleotides are TGTGCCAGCTCACCACGGAGGGCGCCGAACACTGAAGCTTTCTTT. Its protein is CASSPRRAPNTEAFF.

V is TRBV10-1 and J is TRBJ1-2; 7 positions match TRBD1. The length of the CDR3 is 15 residues. Germline V CDR1 and CDR2: WNHNN, SYGVQD (reference sequence). V dropped 6 bases and J dropped 1; count of bases not matched to a gene: 8. CDR3 amino acids: CASRPTGQSNYGYTF. The CDR3 bases are TGCGCCAGCAGGCCGACGGGACAGAGTAACTATGGCTACACCTTC.

The V call is TRBV7-9, the J call TRBJ2-2; a weak D match, TRBD1 (5 bases). Germline V gene data show CDR1 as SEHNR and CDR2 as FQNEAQ (reference sequence). The CDR3 consists of 14 residues. The V end was cut by 8 bases, the J end by 0 bases, with 10 bases between. The CDR3 DNA reads TGTGCCAGCGTGGGGCGCTCGAACACCGGGGAGCTGTTTTTT. As protein: CASVGRSNTGELFF.

In its sample, this clone was seen once. This chain uses TRBV19 with TRBJ2-2; 9 bases match TRBD1. This CDR3 has 17 amino acids. Germline CDR1 and CDR2: LNHDA and SQIVND (reference sequence). The ends lost 6 bases at V and 0 bases at J; junction bases unmatched: 8. The CDR3 coding sequence is TGTGCCAGTAGCCTTACAGGGGGCTTCGCGAACACCGGGGAGCTGTTTTTT. The encoded protein is CASSLTGGFANTGELFF.

The chain joins TRBV15 to TRBJ1-3; D gene uncertain. V gave up 5 bases and J gave up 1 base, with 9 bases separating them. CDR1 LNHNV and CDR2 YYDKDF come from the germline V gene (reference sequence). This CDR3 has 14 residues. CDR3 sequence reads: CATSGPGSGNTIYF. The CDR3 DNA reads TGTGCCACCAGCGGGCCAGGTTCTGGAAACACCATATATTTT.

The chain uses TRBV24-1 and TRBJ2-7; the D gene is possibly TRBD1 (6 bases). Deletions cut 7 bases from V and 1 base from J, with 10 bases between. CDR3 length: 13 residues. Per the germline V gene, CDR1 is KGHDR and CDR2 is SFDVKD. The CDR3 spells CATSPGQSYEQYF. CDR3 coding DNA: TGTGCCACCAGCCCTGGACAGTCCTACGAGCAGTACTTC.